Below, one T cell receptor (beta chain) is given with its context. This CDR3 comprises 14 residues. Trimming cost V 4 bases and J 0 bases, with 7 bases left between them. Germline lookup yields CDR1 SNHLY and CDR2 FYNNEI. These data come from a study of long-term antiretroviral therapy in people with HIV. Study-wide background: The 2015 immediate-ART recommendation came about a decade after the earliest samples.

An immunoSEQ assay, version v3.0, was performed at survey level. Sequencing targeted roughly 35,000-50,000 T-cell genomes per sample. TCRdb keeps only in-frame clones here, not all; method: immunoSEQ multiplex PCR. The repertoire consists of 20,000 to 25,000 clones, with roughly 84% occurring once and the leading ten covering about 9%. The content of samples before DNA extraction was roughly 0.9-11 million cryopreserved PBMC. The chain links TRBV2 to TRBJ1-3; the D is unclear. This specimen was unsorted PBMCs, taken 0.2 years before starting antiretroviral therapy. This sequence was found in a man younger than 35 with HIV. CDR3 DNA sequence: TGTGCCAGCAGTGGGGATTCCTCTGGAAACACCATATATTTT. It specifies CASSGDSSGNTIYF. The full variable domain, rest sourced from reference TRBV2 and TRBJ1-3, is EPEVTQTPSHQVTQMGQEVILRCVPISNHLYFYWYRQILGQKVEFLVSFYNNEISEKSEIFDDQFSVERPDGSNFTLKIRSTKLEDSAMYFCASSGDSSGNTIYFGEGSWLTVV.